This TCR beta chain was captured in a study of blood T cell repertoires in COVID-19. Across the study: Whether acute or convalescent, the COVID-19 samples came from the United States, Italy and Spain. T cells, B-cell-depleted T cells, or PBMCs provided the cDNA or gDNA that served as material.

In the source study's methods: Cell counts per sample came from amplifying reference gene primers. The assay was immunoSEQ multiplex PCR, and TCRdb's table has in-frame clones only and misses some. The D gene and trimming were derived from the DNA, and the V and J assignments and clone size from that table. The table lists roughly 50,000 clones, around 84% of them singletons. V was pared by 2 bases and J by 5 bases, with 13 bases between. This CDR3 has 15 residues. Germline V gene sequence: CDR1 ENHRY, CDR2 SYGVKD. Sequencing was done on a sample of peripheral blood. This clonotype originated in a woman older than 75 with acute or convalescent COVID-19. J is TRBJ2-1 and V is TRBV10-3; TRBD2 might be the D (7 bases). CDR3 DNA sequence: TGTGCCATCAGTGAGGAGGGGGGGCTGGACAATGAGCAGTTCTTC. Its protein product is CAISEEGGLDNEQFF.